The source of this T cell receptor (beta chain) is a study of cytomegalovirus exposure and HLA in healthy donors (dated by TCRdb to the late 2010s). Looking at the study overall: An earlier analysis of some 500 of the donors reported roughly 270 Gb of sequence data and around 120 million unique TCR beta sequences from 150 million to 200 million T cells. A later analysis re-analyzed previously published TCR beta repertoires from roughly 630 donors and added high-resolution HLA genotyping to study TCR occurrence patterns. To predict cytomegalovirus infection status, the study combined high-throughput TCR immunosequencing, statistical association of individual TCRs with disease status, and machine learning. The study was designed to test whether signatures of past pathogen exposure could be identified by cataloging public T cell receptors. An earlier analysis of 587 of the donors used high-throughput TCR beta sequencing to judge whether each TCR beta V gene segment behaved as functional or pseudogenic. An early release covering just under 650 HLA-typed donors comprised approximately 290 gigabases of sequencing data and 85 million to 100 million unique TCR sequences. Genome-wide SNP genotypes for about three fifths of the roughly 700 donors were used in a later genetic analysis, which treated that subset as a discovery cohort. All discovery cohort repertoires had been generated on a single sequencing platform. The number of typed donors differed by locus: about 629-630 for A, B, C, DRB1 and DQB1; approximately 520 for DQA1; approximately 600 for DPA1; and roughly 470 for DPB1. The study profiled the T cell repertoires of 500 to 800 subjects by immunosequencing and related them to cytomegalovirus serostatus. HLA typing covered class I and class II loci at four-digit resolution. Rather than drawing on any new phenotypic data, the later analysis identified candidate immune exposures from TCR beta sequences and the way those sequences occurred across donors. Of the approximately 400 genotyped donors, about 80% fell in the genetic ancestry cluster associated with self-reported Caucasian donors. Four to six DR-DQ haplotypes were handled as single units for association and clustering because linkage in the cohort was strong. Donor age, sex, ethnicity and CMV serostatus were collected together with the repertoire data. Among about 400 genotyped donors of the cohort, an average of roughly 230,000 unique TCR beta nucleotide sequences was sequenced per donor, of which about 18% were non-productive. In addition to the first cohort of 666 subjects, a separate validation cohort of 100 to 150 different subjects was used.

Libraries were built with the immunoSEQ multiplex PCR assay. For the multiplex PCR, a mixture combining 60 forward primers for TCR Vbeta segments and 13 reverse primers for TCR Jbeta segments was used. The CDR3 region of rearranged TCR beta genes was amplified from genomic DNA with a multiplex PCR assay. Amplified TCR beta libraries were sequenced as 87-base-pair reads on the Illumina HiSeq System. From the authors' description of their analysis: In a later analysis, some 80 million unique TCR beta chains were counted across the approximately 640 repertoires, and roughly 11 million of these chains were shared by at least two donors. Raw reads were error-corrected and collapsed into unique sequences with a nearest-neighbor algorithm that merged closely related sequences to remove PCR and sequencing errors. CDR3 sequences were aligned to IMGT reference sequences to assign V, D and J gene segments. For a sequence to be retained, a match of at least six nucleotides was required to both a V gene segment and a J gene segment. A rearrangement counted as productive if the CDR3 had no stop codons and remained in frame with V and J, and every other rearrangement counted as non-productive. CDR3 was defined according to IMGT convention as the region running from the second conserved V-encoded cysteine to the conserved J-encoded phenylalanine. Sequences without an unambiguous match to a single V gene segment were excluded from the earlier analysis of about 600 of the donors. In an earlier analysis of 587 of the donors, V segments were called functional above 56.7% productive rearrangements and were called segregating when the between-donor standard deviation exceeded 5%. A statistical classification framework was built to diagnose cytomegalovirus status from the catalog of TCR beta chain sequences. A later analysis assigned V and J genes by comparing TCR nucleotide sequences with IMGT/GENE-DB human TR gene sequences. In a later analysis, CDR3 sequences and most-parsimonious VDJ recombination scenarios were assigned using the TCRdist pipeline. In a later analysis, every TCR beta chain was defined by the combination of its CDR3 amino acid sequence and its V-gene family, and reads without a unique V-gene family were dropped. To address suspected cross-contamination and a sequencing artifact, a later analysis removed a few hundred highly shared, low-generation-probability nucleotide sequences. In a later analysis, a clonal expansion index for each public chain was calculated from normalized within-repertoire ranks of inferred template counts. Generation probabilities in a later analysis came from a VDJ recombination model fitted to out-of-frame rearrangements, and those results were checked against IGoR. In a later analysis, hypergeometric tests were used to score TCR-TCR, TCR-HLA and TCR-CMV co-occurrence, with a repertoire-size bias correction applied to TCR pairs. A later analysis estimated false discovery rates by permuting HLA or CMV assignments 20 times. In a later analysis, co-occurring TCRs were grouped using DBSCAN, and TCRdist sequence similarity was added for clustering within HLA-allele-positive subsets. Repertoires with fewer than 30,000 or more than 120,000 public chains, plus five repertoires with anomalous nucleotide sharing, were excluded from co-occurrence clustering. TCRdb retrieved this table from immuneACCESS and kept in-frame rearrangements only. Not all clones are present; in checked studies, unresolved V genes account for under half, and no reason is known for the remainder. D and trimming come from the DNA, and the V and J calls and clone size come from that table. This sample gives about 110,000 clones in total; about 70% of them show up just once. The ten largest account for 3.2% of the sample.

The cohort was made up of approximately 700 healthy bone marrow donors. All cohort members were sampled while nominally healthy, although unrecorded immune exposures were likely present. The donor tested CMV seronegative and was one of the 352 seronegative cohort members. A peripheral blood sample was collected from each donor, and TCR beta sequencing was performed on peripheral blood mononuclear cells. Genomic DNA was extracted from the blood cell samples with the Qiagen DNeasy Blood Extraction Kit. Points on this clone: The antigen it recognizes is unknown. Base qualities are not recorded, but no much larger clone differs from it by a single base.

Trimming accounts for 5 bases at V and 11 bases at J, while the number of junction bases matched to no gene is 16. The germline V gene yields SGHAT for CDR1 and FQNNGV for CDR2. The CDR3 holds 15 amino acids from the cysteine to the phenylalanine. Kept here is only the CDR3 DNA, which spans 45 bases and is read in frame from base 1. General findings and caveats noted by the study authors: In a later analysis, TCR association rates were found to vary across HLA loci, with the most associated TCRs seen for DRB1 alleles and the fewest for HLA-C alleles. Because HLA typing was missing for some donors at each locus, association tests included only the typed subset. Because counts were too low, seventeen rarely observed V segments, including chromosome 9 orphons, were left out of the earlier analysis of a few hundred of the donors. A further reported finding was that TCR beta sequences accurately predicted the HLA-A and HLA-B alleles for most subjects in the first cohort. The authors suggested that the approach could potentially be extended to other disease states and immunological phenotypes. For the cohort, immune exposure information was limited to CMV serostatus. Assigning TCR associations to individual alleles was difficult when HLA alleles, especially DR and DQ, strongly co-occurred. In a later genetic analysis, fewer N-insertions in productive TCRs were reported among donors in an Asian-associated ancestry cluster than the roughly 710-donor mean. In a later analysis, HLA-associated TCR beta chains showed more clonal expansion and lower generation probabilities than non-associated chains that were equally common. A later analysis found that most CMV-associated TCR beta chains appeared HLA-restricted, with HLA associations seemingly driven largely by CMV exposure. The classifier was reported to diagnose cytomegalovirus status with high specificity and sensitivity in both the original cohort and the validation cohort. The sequencing pipeline was judged likely to have produced a cluster of highly shared sequence variants as a technical artifact. Across donors, most TCR sequences were observed very rarely, whereas some public TCRs were present in many individuals. In an earlier analysis of some 500 of the donors, most TCR beta V segments appeared in productive rearrangements about 87% or about 30% of the time, broadly matching IMGT annotations. Correlated functional status among segregating V segments might be attributable to linkage disequilibrium, but an unknown experimental factor could not be ruled out. The study gave a list of under 200 TCR beta chains associated with cytomegalovirus. Presence/absence analyses assumed roughly uniform sequencing depth across donors, an assumption that may not hold. In vitro tests confirmed that a few of the cytomegalovirus-associated TCR beta chains recognize cytomegalovirus antigens. Several of the top co-occurrence clusters appeared to be linked to parvovirus B19, influenza, CMV and Epstein-Barr virus, according to a later analysis. Some IMGT-functional V segments, including TRBV6-2 and TRBV6-3, could not be distinguished by the 87-base-pair reads and were therefore excluded. Specific HLA alleles were associated with 16,951 TCR beta sequences at a false discovery rate of 0.05 in a later analysis. Only TCR beta chains were sequenced in this cohort, and the absence of alpha or paired-chain data limited detectable features. A later genetic analysis associated a missense DCLRE1C variant with V-gene and J-gene trimming of TCR beta chains, and an independent cohort replicated the association.

The sequence derives from a man under 40 in good health and CMV-seronegative. What was sequenced was PBMCs. The rearrangement joined TRBV11-2 to TRBJ2-5; a stretch of 8 junction bases matches TRBD1. The CDR3 corresponds to CASSPPRQGAEEQYF. The DNA is TGTGCCAGCAGCCCTCCCCGGCAGGGGGCGGAGGAGCAGTACTTC.